Presented here are 10 T cell receptor beta chains from one specimen sequenced in a study of cytomegalovirus exposure and HLA in healthy donors. Clones were read by immunoSEQ multiplex PCR, and TCRdb kept only the in-frame ones, dropping some. The sample has 150,000 or so clones, approximately 88% seen once. Sequencing used PBMCs. The source of these receptors is a man aged 25 to 45 in good health and CMV-seropositive.

This chain links TRBV7-2 with TRBJ1-1, with D possibly being TRBD1 (5 bases). CDR1 is SGHTA and CDR2 is FQGNSA in the germline V gene. CDR3 length equals 14 residues. V shed 5 bases and J shed 3 bases, with 13 bases lying between them. CDR3 residues: CASSPSGGDTEAFF. DNA of the CDR3: TGTGCCAGCAGCCCCTCGGGGGGTGACACTGAAGCTTTCTTT. The full variable domain, completed using reference TRBV7-2 and TRBJ1-1, is GAGVSQSPSNKVTEKGKDVELRCDPISGHTALYWYRQSLGQGLEFLIYFQGNSAPDKSGLPSDRFSAERTGGSVSTLTIQRTQQEDSAVYLCASSPSGGDTEAFFGQGTRLTVV.

This chain joins TRBV23-1 and TRBJ1-4, with 10 bases aligning to TRBD1. TRBV23-1 is treated as an ORF (open reading frame) with a function not yet certain. Germline trimming cut 3 bases from V and 5 bases from J; bases unmatched to any gene: 3. The CDR3 sequence is 15 residues long. Written as DNA, the CDR3 is TGCGCCAGCAGTCAGGAGACAGGGGGCAATGAAAAACTGTTTTTT. The encoded protein is CASSQETGGNEKLFF.

The chain recombines TRBV5-6 with TRBJ1-5; D unresolved. Trimming took off 1 base at V and 0 bases at J, with 8 bases between the two ends. Germline assignment: CDR1 SGHDT and CDR2 YYEEEE. The length of the CDR3 is 15 residues. The CDR3 is CASSLSEDSNQPQHF. Here the CDR3 DNA reads TGTGCCAGCAGCTTGAGTGAGGATAGCAATCAGCCCCAGCATTTT.

This clone was recorded at least ten times. This chain uses TRBV4-1 with TRBJ2-7, with 12 bases matching TRBD2. The CDR3 sequence is 19 residues long. The germline V gene encodes CDR1 MGHRA and CDR2 YSYEKL. V was pared by 0 bases and J by 4 bases, with 13 bases of the junction left unmatched. CDR3 sequence (DNA): TGCGCCAGCAGCCAAGAGGATTTCACCGGGACTAGCGGGTCGTACGAGCAGTACTTC. Its translation is CASSQEDFTGTSGSYEQYF.

The rearrangement joins TRBV5-8 to TRBJ1-2; tentatively, D is TRBD1 (6 bases). Germline-derived CDR1 and CDR2 are SGHTS and YDEGEE. The CDR3 has 13 residues. The V end was cut by 0 bases, the J end by 10 bases, with 13 bases between. The CDR3 loop is CASSLGRGANYTF. The CDR3 region has the DNA TGTGCCAGCAGCTTGGGACGGGGGGCCAACTACACCTTC. Supplemented by reference TRBV5-8 and TRBJ1-2, the full variable domain reads EAGVTQSPTHLIKTRGQQATLRCSPISGHTSVYWYQQALGLGLQFLLWYDEGEERNRGNFPPRFSGRQFPNYSSELNVNALELEDSALYLCASSLGRGANYTFGSGTRLTVV.

The rearrangement joins TRBV25-1 to TRBJ1-2; D gene uncertain. This CDR3 is 13 amino acids long. Trimming left V 8 bases short and J 4 bases short, with 14 bases between. Germline CDR1 MGHDK, CDR2 SYGVNS. The CDR3 nucleotides read TGTGCCAGCGGCCCGGGAGGTTTCTATGGCTACACCTTC. Its protein product is CASGPGGFYGYTF.

The chain couples TRBV6-5 to TRBJ2-5, with 12 bases identical to TRBD2. V shed 6 bases, J shed 9 bases, and the junction held 8 bases outside the gene matches. The CDR3 runs to 14 residues. CDR1 is MNHEY, CDR2 SVGAGI, per germline. CDR3 sequence: CASRPGLAGYSQYF. The CDR3 region has the DNA TGTGCCAGCAGACCCGGACTAGCGGGATACTCCCAGTACTTC.

V usage is TRBV28 and J usage is TRBJ2-7; TRBD2 aligns across 7 bases. Germline assignment: CDR1 MDHEN and CDR2 SYDVKM. With 4 bases clipped from V and 2 bases from J, the junction kept 11 bases outside the gene matches. This CDR3 has 16 residues. Written as DNA, the CDR3 is TGTGCCAGCAGTTCAGCCCCGGGGAGGGGAGCCTACGAGCAGTACTTC. The encoded protein is CASSSAPGRGAYEQYF. Together with reference TRBV28 and TRBJ2-7, the CDR3 gives the full variable domain: DVKVTQSSRYLVKRTGEKVFLECVQDMDHENMFWYRQDPGLGLRLIYFSYDVKMKEKGDIPEGYSVSREKKERFSLILESASTNQTSMYLCASSSAPGRGAYEQYFGPGTRLTVT.

J is TRBJ2-2 and V is TRBV18; possible D gene TRBD2, 6 bases. Germline V gives CDR1 KGHSH, CDR2 LQKENI. Trimming shortened V by 0 bases and J by 4 bases, and 9 bases separated the two germline ends. The CDR3 contains 15 residues. The CDR3 coding sequence is TGTGCCAGCTCACCACCGGGACTTGCCACCGGGGAGCTGTTTTTT. This sequence encodes CASSPPGLATGELFF.

The CDR3 DNA reads as TGCGCCAGCAGCCCCCCCTCAGCGTTCCAAGAGACCCAGTACTTC. It codes for CASSPPSAFQETQYF. The V gene is TRBV5-1, the J gene TRBJ2-5; D is unclear. The CDR3 has 15 amino acids. Trimming pared 4 bases from V and 1 base from J, leaving 14 bases between. The V gene's germline CDR1 is SGHRS and CDR2 YFSETQ. Complete variable domain (other parts from reference TRBV5-1 and TRBJ2-5): KAGVTQTPRYLIKTRGQQVTLSCSPISGHRSVSWYQQTPGQGLQFLFEYFSETQRNKGNFPGRFSGRQFSNSRSEMNVSTLELGDSALYLCASSPPSAFQETQYFGPGTRLLVL.